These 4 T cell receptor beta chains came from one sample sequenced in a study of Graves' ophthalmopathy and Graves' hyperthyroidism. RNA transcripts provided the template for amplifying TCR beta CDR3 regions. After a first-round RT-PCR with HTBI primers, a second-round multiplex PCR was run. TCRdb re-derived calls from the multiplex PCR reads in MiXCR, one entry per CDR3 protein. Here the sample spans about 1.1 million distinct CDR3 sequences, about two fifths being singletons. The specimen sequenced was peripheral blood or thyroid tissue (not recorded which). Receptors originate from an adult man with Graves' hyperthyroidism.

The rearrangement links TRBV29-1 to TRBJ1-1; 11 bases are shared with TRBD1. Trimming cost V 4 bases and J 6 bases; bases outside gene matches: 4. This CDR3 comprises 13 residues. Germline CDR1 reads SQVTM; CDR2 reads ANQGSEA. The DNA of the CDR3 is TGCAGCGTTGGGACAGGGGGCTTCTCTGAAGCTTTCTTT. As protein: CSVGTGGFSEAFF.

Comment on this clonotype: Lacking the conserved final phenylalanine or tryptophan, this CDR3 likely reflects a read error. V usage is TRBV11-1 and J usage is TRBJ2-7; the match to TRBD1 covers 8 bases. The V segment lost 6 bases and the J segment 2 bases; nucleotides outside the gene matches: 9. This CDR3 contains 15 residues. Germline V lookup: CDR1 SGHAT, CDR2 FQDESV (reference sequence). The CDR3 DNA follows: TGTGCCAGCAGTTTGGAACCGACAGGGGCCTACGAGCAGTACCTC. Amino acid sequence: CASSLEPTGAYEQYL.

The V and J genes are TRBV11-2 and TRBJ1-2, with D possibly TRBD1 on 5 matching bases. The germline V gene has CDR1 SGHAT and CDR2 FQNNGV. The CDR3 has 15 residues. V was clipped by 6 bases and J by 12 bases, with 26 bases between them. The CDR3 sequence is CASSSRTRIFSGNTF. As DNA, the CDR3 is TGTGCCAGCAGTTCTAGGACAAGAATCTTCTCTGGAAACACCTTC.

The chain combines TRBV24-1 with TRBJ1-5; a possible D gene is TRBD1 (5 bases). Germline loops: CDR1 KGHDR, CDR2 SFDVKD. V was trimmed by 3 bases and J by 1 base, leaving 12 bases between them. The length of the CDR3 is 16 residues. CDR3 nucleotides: TGTGCCACCAGTGATGGGGCAGGGCTGAGCAATCAGCCCCAGCATTTT. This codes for CATSDGAGLSNQPQHF.